This T cell receptor (beta chain) was observed in a study of shared clonotypes between healthy human individuals. TCRdb's table, derived via immunoSEQ multiplex PCR, lists solely in-frame clones and lacks some. There are approximately 2.5 million clones in the sample; roughly 93% occur only once, and roughly 0.36% lies in the top ten. Study-level findings and limits: Between a handful of donors, naive CD4 clonotypes were shared at a level of around 5.1%. An expected dependence of interdonor clonotype sharing on sequencing depth was noted. The study found lower generation probabilities in non-shared clonotypes than in those shared by all four donors.

Only a few counts were recorded for this clone. Antigen specificity is unknown. Germline CDR1 is SGDLS and CDR2 is YYNGEE. Trimming stripped 0 bases from V and 5 bases from J, with 14 bases between. The CDR3 is 15 amino acids. The rearrangement uses TRBV9 and TRBJ1-1, with a weak D call TRBD1 (6 bases). This TCR was sampled from a man younger than 35 in good health. Some clones in this sample may be carry-over from other donors' samples. What was sequenced was naive CD4+ T cells from PBMCs. Noted subset: CD45RA+ positively selected. CDR3 residues: CASSVEPTGDTEAFF. The CDR3 nucleotides read TGTGCCAGCAGCGTAGAACCGACAGGAGATACTGAAGCTTTCTTT.